This T cell receptor beta chain was identified during a study of blood T cell repertoires in COVID-19. Assay used: immunoSEQ multiplex PCR; TCRdb lists only in-frame clones, some missing. The table records about 250,000 clones, around 89% of them present only once. As regards this clone: The same CDR3 arises from other DNA sequences in this sample as well.

CDR3 size: 14 residues. Germline CDR1 is SGHTA and CDR2 is FQGNSA. The V gene lost 0 bases and the J gene lost 1 base, with 5 bases spanning the gap. Everyone who took part was 18 to 89 years old, and they came from about 25 US areas. Donors in Cohort 3 who had recovered were those with two negative PCRs, healthcare professional clearance, or resolution of their symptoms. The chain joins TRBV7-2 to TRBJ2-3; TRBD2 is a possible D gene (5 bases). The TCR comes from a man aged 35 to 55 who had recovered from COVID-19. Input material: PBMCs or T cells enriched from blood (not recorded which). CDR3 region: CASSLARGTDTQYF. The CDR3 bases are TGTGCCAGCAGCTTAGCGAGGGGCACAGATACGCAGTATTTT.